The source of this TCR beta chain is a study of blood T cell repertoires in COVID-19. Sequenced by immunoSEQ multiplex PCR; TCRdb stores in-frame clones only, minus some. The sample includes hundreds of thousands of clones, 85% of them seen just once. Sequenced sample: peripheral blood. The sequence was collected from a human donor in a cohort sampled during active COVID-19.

In DNA, the CDR3 is TGCGCCAGCAGTCGGGACAGGGGTCGTCCGAGGCAGTACTTC. This sequence encodes CASSRDRGRPRQYF. The rearrangement joins TRBV23-1 to TRBJ2-7, with 10 bases aligning to TRBD1. TRBV23-1 is placed among ORFs of uncertain function. The CDR3 totals 14 residues. Trimming at V came to 4 bases and at J to 9 bases, leaving 9 bases not matched to a gene.